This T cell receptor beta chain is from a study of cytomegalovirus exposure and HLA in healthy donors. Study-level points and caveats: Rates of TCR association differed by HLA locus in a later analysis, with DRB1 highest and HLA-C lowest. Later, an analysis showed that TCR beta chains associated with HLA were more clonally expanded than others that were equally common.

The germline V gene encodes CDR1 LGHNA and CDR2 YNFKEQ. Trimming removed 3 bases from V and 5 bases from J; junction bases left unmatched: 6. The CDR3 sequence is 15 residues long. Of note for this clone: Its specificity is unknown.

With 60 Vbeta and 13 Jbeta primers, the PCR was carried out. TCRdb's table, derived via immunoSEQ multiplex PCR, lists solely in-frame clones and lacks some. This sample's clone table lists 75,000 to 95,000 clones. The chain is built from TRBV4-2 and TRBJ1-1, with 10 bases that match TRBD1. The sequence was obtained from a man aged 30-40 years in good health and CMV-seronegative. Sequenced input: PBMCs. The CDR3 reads CASSHPTGGWTEAFF. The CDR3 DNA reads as TGTGCCAGCAGCCATCCGACAGGGGGCTGGACTGAAGCTTTCTTT.